One sample yielded the 2 T cell receptor beta chains listed below, sequenced in a study of blood T cells in healthy people across ages (dated by TCRdb to between 2014 and 2017). Libraries were made using 5' RACE. Sequenced using an Illumina HiSeq 2500. A second PCR of roughly 6 to 12 cycles was performed with a sample-barcoded 5' primer and a J-beta primer mix. TCRdb reanalyzed the raw reads on its own, using fastp at Q25 for trimming and MiXCR for clone calling, and kept in-frame beta chains. A single entry per CDR3 protein holds the most common genes and DNA from its merged rows. This sample gives under 850,000 distinct CDR3 sequences in total; approximately 35% of them show up just once. The ten largest clones represent over 10% of the sample. What was sequenced was blood. The receptors here all came from a man aged 18 to 30 in good health.

This clonotype has only a few counts. The chain carries TRBV9 and TRBJ2-3; 9 bases align to TRBD2. The V gene's germline CDR1 is SGDLS and CDR2 YYNGEE. V shed 0 bases and J 7 bases; nucleotides not matched to a gene: 6. This CDR3 spans 15 amino acids. The CDR3, as DNA: TGTGCCAGCAGCGTAGAAGCGGGGGGTAGAAATACGCAGTATTTT. Residues: CASSVEAGGRNTQYF.

This chain uses TRBV7-2 with TRBJ1-4; 7 bases line up with TRBD1. The junction had 8 bases not matched to a gene; V was cut back by 5 bases and J by 5 bases. The germline V gene encodes CDR1 SGHTA and CDR2 FQGNSA. The length of the CDR3 is 15 residues. CDR3 residues: CASSQQGGRNEKLFF. The DNA of the CDR3 is TGTGCCAGCAGCCAGCAAGGGGGCCGGAATGAAAAACTGTTTTTT.